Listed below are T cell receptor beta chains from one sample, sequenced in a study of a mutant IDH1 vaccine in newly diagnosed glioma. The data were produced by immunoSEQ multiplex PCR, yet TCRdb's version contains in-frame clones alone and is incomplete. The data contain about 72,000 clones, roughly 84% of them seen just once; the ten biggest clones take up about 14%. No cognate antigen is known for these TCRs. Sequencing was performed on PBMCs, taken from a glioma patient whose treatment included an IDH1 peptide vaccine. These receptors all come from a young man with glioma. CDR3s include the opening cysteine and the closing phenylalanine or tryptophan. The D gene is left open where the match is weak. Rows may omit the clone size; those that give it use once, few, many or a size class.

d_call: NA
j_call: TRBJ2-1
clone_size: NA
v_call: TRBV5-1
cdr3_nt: TGCGCCAGCAGCTTGGAGGGGTTACCTGTGAATGAGCAGTTCTTC
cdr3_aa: CASSLEGLPVNEQFF

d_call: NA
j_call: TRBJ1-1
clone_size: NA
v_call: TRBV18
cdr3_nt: TGTGCCAGCTCACCCGAGAGGGGGATTGGTGGTGAAGCTTTCTTT
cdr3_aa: CASSPERGIGGEAFF

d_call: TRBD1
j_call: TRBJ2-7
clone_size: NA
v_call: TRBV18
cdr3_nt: TGTGCCAGCTCAGCAGGGACAGGGACCTACGAGCAGTACTTC
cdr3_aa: CASSAGTGTYEQYF

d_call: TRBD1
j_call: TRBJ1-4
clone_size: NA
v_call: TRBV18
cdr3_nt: TGTGCCAGCTCACCAGCGCCAGGGGGCGTATCAACTAATGAAAAACTGTTTTTT
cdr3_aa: CASSPAPGGVSTNEKLFF

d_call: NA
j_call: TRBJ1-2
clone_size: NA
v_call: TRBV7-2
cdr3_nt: TGTGCCAACCTCAACCATAACTATGGCTACACCTTC
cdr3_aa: CANLNHNYGYTF

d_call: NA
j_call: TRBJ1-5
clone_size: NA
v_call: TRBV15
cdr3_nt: TGTGCCACCAGCAGAGAAGGGGTTCCCAATCAGCCCCAGCATTTT
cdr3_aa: CATSREGVPNQPQHF

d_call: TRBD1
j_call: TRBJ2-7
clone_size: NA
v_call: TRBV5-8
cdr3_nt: TGTGCCAGCAGCCCGACAGGGTCCTCCTACGAGCAGTACTTC
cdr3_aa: CASSPTGSSYEQYF

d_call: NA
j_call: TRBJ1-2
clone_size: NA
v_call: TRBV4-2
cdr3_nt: TGTGCCAGCAGCCAAGGGGGCAGCTATGGCTACACCTTC
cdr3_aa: CASSQGGSYGYTF

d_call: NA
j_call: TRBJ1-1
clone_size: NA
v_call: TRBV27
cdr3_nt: TGTGCCACTAAATCGACAGGAGGCGGATGGAACACTGAAGCTTTCTTT
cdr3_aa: CATKSTGGGWNTEAFF

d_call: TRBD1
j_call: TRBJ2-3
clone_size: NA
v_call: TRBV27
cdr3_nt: TGTGCCAGCAGTTCCCCCGTTTCGGGACAGACTCGACATACGCAGTATTTT
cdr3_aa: CASSSPVSGQTRHTQYF

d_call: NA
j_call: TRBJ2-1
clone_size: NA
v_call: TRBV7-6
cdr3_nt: TGTGCCAGCAGCCTTGTCCACCGAGGCAGCAATGAGCAGTTCTTC
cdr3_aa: CASSLVHRGSNEQFF

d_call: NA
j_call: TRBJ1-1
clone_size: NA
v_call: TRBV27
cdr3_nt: TGTGCCAGCAGGACCGCAGCTAGTAACACTGAAGCTTTCTTT
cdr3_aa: CASRTAASNTEAFF

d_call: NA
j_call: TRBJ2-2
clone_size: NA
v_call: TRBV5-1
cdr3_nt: TGCGCCAGCAGCCCGGCTACAAACACCGGGGAGCTGTTTTTT
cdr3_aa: CASSPATNTGELFF

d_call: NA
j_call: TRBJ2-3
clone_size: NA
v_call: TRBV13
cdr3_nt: TGTGCCAGCAGCTTAGGATCACCAGGGCGCCCCGCAGATACGCAGTATTTT
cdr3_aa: CASSLGSPGRPADTQYF

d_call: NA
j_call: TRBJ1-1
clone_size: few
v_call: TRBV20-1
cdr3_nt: TGCAGTGCCATAGACCCTCTCTTT
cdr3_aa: CSAIDPLF

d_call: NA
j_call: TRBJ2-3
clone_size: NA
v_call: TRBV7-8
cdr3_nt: TGTGCCAGCAGCCCCCTGGGGCTAGCGAGCACAGATACGCAGTATTTT
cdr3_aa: CASSPLGLASTDTQYF

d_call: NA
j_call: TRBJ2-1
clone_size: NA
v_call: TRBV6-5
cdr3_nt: TGTGCCAGCAGTTACTCGGCGGGGGACAATTACAATGAGCAGTTCTTC
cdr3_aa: CASSYSAGDNYNEQFF

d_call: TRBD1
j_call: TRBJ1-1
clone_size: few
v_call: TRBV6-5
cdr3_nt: TGTGCCAGCACCCGCCCCGACAGGGCTGAAGCTTTCTTT
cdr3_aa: CASTRPDRAEAFF

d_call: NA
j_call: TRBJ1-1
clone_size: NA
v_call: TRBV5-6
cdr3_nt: TGTGCCAGCAGCTTGGGGCCAAACACTGAAGCTTTCTTT
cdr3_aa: CASSLGPNTEAFF

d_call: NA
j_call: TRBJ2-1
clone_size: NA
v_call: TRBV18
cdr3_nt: TGTGCCAGCTCACCGTTTGGCGGCTACAATGAGCAGTTCTTC
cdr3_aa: CASSPFGGYNEQFF

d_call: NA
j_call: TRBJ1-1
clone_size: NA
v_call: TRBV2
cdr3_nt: TGTGCCAGCAGTGAAGAATGGGGCAGGGTGGGGAACACTGAAGCTTTCTTT
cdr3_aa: CASSEEWGRVGNTEAFF

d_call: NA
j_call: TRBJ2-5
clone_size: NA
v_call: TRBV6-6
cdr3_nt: TGTGCCAGCAGTTACCGGAGGGAGACCCAGTACTTC
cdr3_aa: CASSYRRETQYF

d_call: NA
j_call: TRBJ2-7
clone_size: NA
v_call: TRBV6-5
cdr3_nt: TGTGCCAGCAGTTTTAACAGGCTTCGCTCCTACGAGCAGTACTTC
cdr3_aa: CASSFNRLRSYEQYF